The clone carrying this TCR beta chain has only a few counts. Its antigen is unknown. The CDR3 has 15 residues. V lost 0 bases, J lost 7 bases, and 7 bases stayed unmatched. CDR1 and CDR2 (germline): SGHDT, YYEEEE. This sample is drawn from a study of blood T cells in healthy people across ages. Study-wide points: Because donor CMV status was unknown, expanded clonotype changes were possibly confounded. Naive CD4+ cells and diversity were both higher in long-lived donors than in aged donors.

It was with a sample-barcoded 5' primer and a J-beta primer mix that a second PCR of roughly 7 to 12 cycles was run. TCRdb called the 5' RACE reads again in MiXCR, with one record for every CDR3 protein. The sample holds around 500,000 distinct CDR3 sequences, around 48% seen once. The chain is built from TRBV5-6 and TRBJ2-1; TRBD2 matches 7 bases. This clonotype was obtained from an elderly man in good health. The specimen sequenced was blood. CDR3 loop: CASSLVPSGGNEQFF. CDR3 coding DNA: TGTGCCAGCAGCTTGGTCCCCTCGGGGGGAAATGAGCAGTTCTTC.